This T cell receptor beta chain was captured by sequencing in a study of control samples from healthy donors and cancer patients. The germline gives CDR1 KGHSH, CDR2 LQKENI. V dropped 8 bases and J dropped 0 bases, with 14 bases sitting between them. CDR3 length: 15 amino acids. TCRdb's table, derived via immunoSEQ multiplex PCR, lists solely in-frame clones and lacks some. The sample lists roughly 88,000 clones, about 92% occurring once. The source is a young man in good health. Sequencing was carried out using blood. The chain combines TRBV18 with TRBJ1-5; D is unclear. The CDR3 DNA follows: TGTGCCAGCCCGTACCAGGAAAGTAGCAATCAGCCCCAGCATTTT. Translating gives CASPYQESSNQPQHF.